The 11 T cell receptor beta chains below all came from one sample that was sequenced in a study of blood T cell repertoires in COVID-19. Sequenced by immunoSEQ multiplex PCR; TCRdb stores in-frame clones only, minus some. Seen here are approximately 250,000 clones, roughly 90% observed once, and the top ten hold less than 15%. The sequencing input was peripheral blood. Receptor source: a woman in her sixties or seventies with COVID-19, enrolled during active disease.

Comment on this clone: The same CDR3 also results from other DNA sequences found in this sample. V is TRBV11-3 and J is TRBJ2-5; TRBD1 agrees at 8 bases. This CDR3 spans 15 amino acids. Germline loops: CDR1 SGHNT, CDR2 YENEEA. The trim removed 5 bases at V and 2 bases at J, leaving 7 bases unmatched. The CDR3 sequence: CASSPGQGGQETQYF. The CDR3 DNA follows: TGTGCCAGCAGCCCAGGACAGGGTGGGCAAGAGACCCAGTACTTC.

This clone has only a few counts. The genes are TRBV2 and TRBJ1-1; TRBD1 aligns across 7 bases. This CDR3 spans 13 amino acids. The germline V gene encodes CDR1 SNHLY and CDR2 FYNNEI. Trimming took 4 bases from V and 7 from J; bases not matched to a gene: 6. The CDR3: CASSARTGFEAFF. As DNA, the CDR3 is TGTGCCAGCAGTGCAAGGACAGGATTTGAAGCTTTCTTT.

The chain couples TRBV5-6 to TRBJ2-3; D perhaps matches TRBD1 (6 bases). Germline V gene data show CDR1 as SGHDT and CDR2 as YYEEEE. This CDR3 is 13 amino acids long. The germline V and J ends were trimmed by 2 bases and 6 bases, with 10 bases remaining between them. CDR3 sequence: CASSLTGWDTQYF. DNA for the CDR3: TGTGCCAGCAGCTTAACAGGGTGGGATACGCAGTATTTT.

V usage is TRBV7-7 and J usage is TRBJ2-5; D unresolved. V dropped 5 bases and J dropped 2 bases, with 12 bases sitting between them. The CDR3 totals 14 residues. Germline lookup yields CDR1 SSHAT and CDR2 FNYEAQ (reference sequence). CDR3 DNA: TGTGCCAGCAGCCCCGCGCCAACTCAAGAGACCCAGTACTTC. Translating gives CASSPAPTQETQYF.

The chain has TRBV30 and TRBJ1-4, with D possibly TRBD1 on 5 matching bases. The CDR3 contains 17 residues. Trimming pared 1 base from V and 4 bases from J, leaving 19 bases between. The V gene's germline CDR1 is GTSNPN and CDR2 SVGIG (reference sequence). CDR3 sequence (DNA): TGTGCCTGGAGTGACGACCTGCCAGGGTCAGGTAATGAAAAACTGTTTTTT. Protein sequence: CAWSDDLPGSGNEKLFF.

This clone was observed a handful of times. This rearrangement joins TRBV5-1 to TRBJ2-1; TRBD2 agrees at 11 bases. Trimming at V came to 4 bases and at J to 5 bases, leaving 5 bases not matched to a gene. The CDR3 is 15 amino acids. Germline V gene sequence: CDR1 SGHRS, CDR2 YFSETQ. The CDR3 DNA is TGCGCCAGCAGCATCGGGACTAGCGGTAACAATGAGCAGTTCTTC. This translates into CASSIGTSGNNEQFF.

Worth noting for this clone: This sample also contains other DNA sequences that code for the same CDR3. The rearrangement joins TRBV18 to TRBJ2-7, with 9 positions matching TRBD1. Looked up from germline, CDR1 is KGHSH and CDR2 is LQKENI. V lost 3 bases, J lost 4 bases, and 4 bases stayed unmatched. The CDR3 is 14 residues long. CDR3 residues: CASSPRDRVYEQYF. CDR3 DNA: TGTGCCAGCTCACCCCGGGACAGGGTTTACGAGCAGTACTTC.

The gene calls are TRBV11-3 and TRBJ1-5, with TRBD1 identical over 8 bases. Germline V gene sequence: CDR1 SGHNT, CDR2 YENEEA. Germline trimming cut 3 bases from V and 4 bases from J; bases unmatched to any gene: 8. This CDR3 comprises 16 residues. The CDR3 here is CASSLPGQGENQPQHF. Here the CDR3 DNA reads TGTGCCAGCAGCTTGCCTGGACAGGGTGAGAATCAGCCCCAGCATTTT.

The chain is built from TRBV28 and TRBJ2-1; 9 positions agree with TRBD2. The CDR3 has 17 residues. Germline V CDR1 and CDR2: MDHEN, SYDVKM. Trimming removed 4 bases from V and 6 bases from J; junction bases left unmatched: 13. The CDR3 DNA sequence: TGTGCCAGCAGTTCCCCCGTGGGCGGGGGGGCCGGCAATGAGCAGTTCTTC. This sequence encodes CASSSPVGGGAGNEQFF.

The chain has TRBV5-4 and TRBJ2-3; D not certain. The CDR3 totals 11 residues. V shed 4 bases and J shed 2 bases, with 2 bases lying between them. In germline, CDR1 is SGHNT, CDR2 YYREEE (reference sequence). The CDR3 is CASSLTDTQYF. The CDR3 DNA sequence: TGTGCCAGCAGCCTCACAGATACGCAGTATTTT.

The rearrangement joins TRBV29-1 to TRBJ2-3; 11 nucleotides agree with TRBD2. V trimming: 3 bases; J trimming: 5 bases; junction bases outside the gene matches: 7. In germline, CDR1 is SQVTM, CDR2 ANQGSEA. This CDR3 has 15 amino acids. The CDR3 DNA reads TGCAGCGTTGAGGTTAGCGGGGGGGCCGGAGATACGCAGTATTTT. The encoded protein is CSVEVSGGAGDTQYF.